The next 20 T cell receptor beta chains were all read from a single sample in a study of molecular identifiers for immune sequencing clone quantification. TCRdb reanalysed the PCR reads using MiXCR and keeps one entry per CDR3 protein. There are about 97,000 distinct CDR3 sequences in the sample; approximately 24% occur only once, and roughly 1% lies in the top ten. The sequenced material came from naive CD8+ T cells from blood, with Jurkat cell RNA spiked in. Subset reported: FACS-sorted CD8+CD4-CCR7+CD45RA+ naive T cells. All receptors derive from a human donor in good health. Some libraries in this study had Jurkat cell RNA spiked in.

The table lists this clonotype with a few counts. The V gene is TRBV29-1, the J gene TRBJ1-2, with a possible D match to TRBD1 (5 bases). V gave up 4 bases and J gave up 3 bases, with 9 bases separating them. CDR3 size: 12 residues. Germline-derived CDR1 and CDR2 are SQVTM and ANQGSEA. The CDR3 nucleotides read TGCAGCGTTGGCGGGACGGACTATGGCTACACCTTC. The encoded protein is CSVGGTDYGYTF. Full variable domain (missing parts from reference TRBV29-1 and TRBJ1-2): SAVISQKPSRDICQRGTSLTIQCQVDSQVTMMFWYRQQPGQSLTLIATANQGSEATYESGFVIDKFPISRPNLTFSTLTVSNMSPEDSSIYLCSVGGTDYGYTFGSGTRLTVV.

As regards this clonotype: A much larger clone sits a single nucleotide away, making a read error possible. This chain joins TRBV12-3 or TRBV12-4 and TRBJ1-1; no firm D call. This CDR3 spans 14 amino acids. DNA for the CDR3: TGTGTCAGCAGTTACAGTCGGATGGACACTGAAGCTTTCTTT. Protein product: CVSSYSRMDTEAFF.

This clonotype was seen only once. A read error is possible here, since a much larger clone lies one base away. The CDR3 DNA reads TGTGCCAGCAGTGTAGCTAGCGGGGGGGACGAACCCAGCACAGATACGCGGTATTTT. Translation gives CASSVASGGDEPSTDTRYF. The chain is built from TRBV2 and TRBJ2-3; 12 bases fit TRBD2. Germline V gene data show CDR1 as SNHLY and CDR2 as FYNNEI. The CDR3 has 19 amino acids.

Concerning this clonotype: This may be a read error: a much more frequent sequence differs by one nucleotide. This is likely a read error, given that the CDR3 carries no conserved phenylalanine or tryptophan at its end. The chain has TRBV30 and TRBJ2-5; D might be TRBD1 or TRBD2, each matching 5 bases. The V gene lost 5 bases and the J gene lost 7 bases, with 17 bases spanning the gap. This CDR3 region has 13 residues. Germline loops: CDR1 GTSNPN, CDR2 SVGIG (reference sequence). The CDR3 DNA sequence: TGTGCCTGGGGGATCGACGGGGCGGGGACCCAGTACCTC. As protein: CAWGIDGAGTQYL.

This clonotype showed up many times. The CDR3 is CASSPDRGAETQYF. The CDR3 bases are TGTGCCAGCAGCCCCGACAGGGGTGCAGAGACCCAGTACTTC. This chain links TRBV7-6 with TRBJ2-5; TRBD1 aligns across 8 bases. This CDR3 has 14 amino acids. V lost 5 bases, J lost 4 bases, and 6 bases stayed unmatched. Germline V lookup: CDR1 SGHVS, CDR2 FNYEAQ.

A few counts support this clonotype. V usage is TRBV12-3 or TRBV12-4 and J usage is TRBJ2-1, with 7 bases identical to TRBD1. This CDR3 region has 16 residues. V gave up 5 bases and J gave up 5 bases; unmatched junction bases: 12. This CDR3 is CASSIPGTVNDNEQFF. DNA for the CDR3: TGTGCCAGCAGTATTCCTGGGACAGTTAACGACAATGAGCAGTTCTTC.

In this sample, this clonotype turned up many times. The chain links TRBV6-5 to TRBJ2-7; D might be TRBD1 (5 bases). The V gene lost 0 bases and the J gene lost 1 base, with 16 bases spanning the gap. The CDR3 runs 17 residues. Germline values: CDR1 MNHEY, CDR2 SVGAGI. As DNA, the CDR3 is TGTGCCAGCAGTTACTCGATACTATCGGCAGGGTCCTACGAGCAGTACTTC. Amino acids: CASSYSILSAGSYEQYF.

The chain recombines TRBV4-3 with TRBJ2-7, with 7 bases identical to TRBD2. Per the germline V gene, CDR1 is LGHNA and CDR2 is YSLEER. CDR3 length: 14 amino acids. V was pared by 0 bases and J by 5 bases, with 4 bases of the junction left unmatched. The DNA of the CDR3 is TGCGCCAGCAGCCAAGATGGGGGGGATAACGAGCAGTACTTC. Its protein product is CASSQDGGDNEQYF.

The chain couples TRBV20-1 to TRBJ2-7; D is unclear. Germline V gene lookup returns CDR1 DFQATT and CDR2 SNEGSKA (reference sequence). V gave up 5 bases and J gave up 0 bases, with 11 bases separating them. CDR3 length: 13 amino acids. CDR3 sequence (DNA): TGCAGTGCTGCCGACATGGCCTCCTACGAGCAGTACTTC. Protein sequence: CSAADMASYEQYF.

This clonotype was observed once. Sequence at one end of the junction differs from germline and may be a read error. V gene TRBV2 combines with J gene TRBJ2-2, with D possibly TRBD2 on 5 matching bases. The CDR3 is 12 amino acids. CDR1 SNHLY and CDR2 FYNNEI come from the germline V gene. The CDR3 DNA sequence: TGTGCCAGCAGCAGAAACACCGGGAAGCTGTTTTTT. Translated: CASSRNTGKLFF.

About this clonotype: A read error may account for a junction end that differs from germline. The J gene is TRBJ1-4, the V gene TRBV5-1; D is undetermined. CDR3 length: 13 amino acids. Germline CDR1 and CDR2: SGHRS and YFSETQ. DNA of the CDR3: TGCGCCAGCTGCTTGGTTGGCTCCGAAAAACCGTTTTTT. It translates to CASCLVGSEKPFF.

This clonotype was recorded many times. This chain joins TRBV4-1 and TRBJ2-3; the match to TRBD2 covers 9 bases. The V gene end was trimmed by 2 bases and the J gene end by 2 bases; junction bases not matched to a gene: 5. Germline V gene sequence: CDR1 MGHRA, CDR2 YSYEKL. This CDR3 has 16 amino acids. CDR3 nucleotides: TGCGCCAGCAGCCAACACCGGACTAGCGCCACAGATACGCAGTATTTT. Translation: CASSQHRTSATDTQYF.

The rearrangement uses TRBV4-3 and TRBJ1-1; TRBD1 aligns across 8 bases. From germline, CDR1 is LGHNA and CDR2 YSLEER. J was trimmed by 8 bases and V by 0 bases; bases with no gene match: 8. This CDR3 contains 15 residues. The CDR3 sequence is CASSQDLGRGQEAFF. CDR3 bases: TGCGCCAGCAGCCAAGATCTAGGCAGGGGGCAGGAAGCTTTCTTT.

Note on this clonotype: Its ends do not fully match the called genes, so a read error is possible. The J gene is TRBJ1-1, the V gene TRBV19; D gene ambiguous. This CDR3 contains 11 residues. Germline assignment: CDR1 LNHDA and CDR2 SQIVND (reference sequence). This CDR3 reads CASRIHREALF. CDR3 coding DNA: TGTGCCAGTAGAATTCATCGGGAAGCTCTCTTT.

In this sample, this clonotype turned up many times. V is TRBV5-1 and J is TRBJ2-7, with D possibly matching TRBD2 (6 bases). CDR3 length equals 16 residues. The V gene's germline CDR1 is SGHRS and CDR2 YFSETQ. V lost 3 bases to trimming and J lost 3 bases, with 19 bases between them. In DNA, the CDR3 is TGCGCCAGCAGCTGGGGGGACTCCGATCCGCACTACGAGCAGTACTTC. This sequence encodes CASSWGDSDPHYEQYF.

This clonotype has at least ten counts. The J gene is TRBJ1-1, the V gene TRBV30; maybe TRBD1 (6 bases). CDR1 is GTSNPN, CDR2 SVGIG, per germline (reference sequence). The CDR3 totals 13 residues. V gave up 0 bases and J gave up 7 bases, with 12 bases separating them. CDR3 DNA sequence: TGTGCCTGGAGTGTGATGGGGGCAAATGAAGCTTTCTTT. Its protein is CAWSVMGANEAFF.

The chain carries TRBV27 and TRBJ2-1; 9 bases are a match to TRBD1. V was pared by 2 bases and J by 7 bases, with 6 bases of the junction left unmatched. The length of the CDR3 is 15 residues. CDR1 is MNHEY and CDR2 is SMNVEV in the germline V gene (reference sequence). CDR3 residues: CASSLLGTGLNEQFF. The CDR3 DNA sequence: TGTGCCAGCAGTTTACTTGGGACAGGGTTGAATGAGCAGTTCTTC.

The V gene is TRBV7-9, the J gene TRBJ2-3, with D perhaps matching TRBD1 (5 bases). Trimming took off 6 bases at V and 4 bases at J, with 20 bases between the two ends. The CDR3 has 16 residues. Germline V gene lookup returns CDR1 SEHNR and CDR2 FQNEAQ (reference sequence). The CDR3 loop is CASSSYPRQYPDTQYF. The CDR3 region has the DNA TGTGCCAGCAGTTCTTACCCACGACAGTACCCAGATACGCAGTATTTT.

The chain carries TRBV7-2 and TRBJ2-7; possibly TRBD1 for D (6 bases). Per the germline V gene, CDR1 is SGHTA and CDR2 is FQGNSA. The V gene lost 0 bases and the J gene lost 3 bases, with 9 bases spanning the gap. The CDR3 sequence is 14 residues long. The CDR3 DNA reads as TGTGCCAGCAGCTTAGCGAAAGGGGGCTACGAGCAGTACTTC. Its protein is CASSLAKGGYEQYF.

This clonotype came up many times. This chain joins TRBV10-3 and TRBJ2-7; tentatively, D is TRBD2 (6 bases). Germline V gives CDR1 ENHRY, CDR2 SYGVKD. The germline V and J ends were trimmed by 3 bases and 5 bases, with 17 bases remaining between them. This CDR3 spans 15 amino acids. For the CDR3, the DNA is TGTGCCATCAGTGACCCGGGGGACGTCGTGGACGAGCAGTACTTC. It codes for CAISDPGDVVDEQYF.